The clone carrying this T cell receptor (beta chain) was counted ten times or more. Its antigen is still unknown. The data belong to a study of T cells after posttransplantation cyclophosphamide. The study's findings and limits: Later post-transplant blood repertoires were often dominated by donor CD8+ memory clones. Skin or GI-infiltrating T cells shared few TRB sequences with blood. After PTCy, TRB diversity resembled that of CNI/methotrexate controls.

The assay was immunoSEQ multiplex PCR, and TCRdb's table has in-frame clones only and misses some. Recorded here are approximately 31,000 clones, none singletons. The CDR3 extends over 13 amino acids. The germline gives CDR1 SEHNR, CDR2 FQNEAQ (reference sequence). V lost 4 bases to trimming and J lost 4 bases, with 10 bases between them. Peripheral blood was collected from the related graft donor on the marrow donation day. The sequencing input was PBMCs. This chain uses TRBV7-9 with TRBJ1-2, with no clear D. The receptor was derived from a woman aged 30 to 39 in good health and a related stem cell transplant donor. The CDR3 DNA reads TGTGCCAGCAGCTACCGTACGGGCTATGGCTACACCTTC. Protein: CASSYRTGYGYTF.